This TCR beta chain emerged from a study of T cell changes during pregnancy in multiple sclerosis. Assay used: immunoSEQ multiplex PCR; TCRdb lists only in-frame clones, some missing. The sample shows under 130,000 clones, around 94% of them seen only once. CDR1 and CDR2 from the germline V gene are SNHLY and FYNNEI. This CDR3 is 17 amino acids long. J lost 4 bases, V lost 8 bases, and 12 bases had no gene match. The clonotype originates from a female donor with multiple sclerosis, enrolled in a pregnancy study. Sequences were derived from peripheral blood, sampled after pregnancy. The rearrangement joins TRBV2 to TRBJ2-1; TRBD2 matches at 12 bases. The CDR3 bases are TGTGCCAGCCATTCTCCTAGCGGGAGGGCGAGTTACAATGAGCAGTTCTTC. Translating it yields CASHSPSGRASYNEQFF.